Listed below are T cell receptor beta chains from one sample, sequenced in a study of cytomegalovirus exposure and HLA in healthy donors. The method was immunoSEQ multiplex PCR; TCRdb's version includes in-frame clones alone and lacks a portion of them. The sample yields about 200,000 clones, approximately 82% seen once. The sequencing input was PBMCs. The receptor source for this set is a woman aged 25 to 39 in good health and CMV-seropositive. Both conserved end residues are trimmed from each CDR3. Clone size is not always given. Where it is, it says once, few, many or a class for expanded clones.

size | J | V | CDR3
. | TRBJ1-1 | TRBV4-1 | ASSLRTDMNTEAF
few | TRBJ2-1 | TRBV6-1 | ASSGTWGKF
once | TRBJ1-2 | TRBV5-4 | ASSLMTGQIPYGYT
once | TRBJ2-5 | TRBV4-2 | ASSQDLGSAGGKETQY
. | TRBJ2-7 | TRBV7-3 | ASSLPPWWRAYEQY
. | TRBJ1-5 | TRBV2 | ASSDSMGLGQPQH
. | TRBJ1-3 | TRBV28 | ASRFVGNTIY
once | TRBJ2-7 | TRBV6-1 | ASSAGQLTVYEQY
. | TRBJ1-2 | TRBV30 | AWSKGTGPIMDGYT
few | TRBJ1-3 | TRBV11-2 | ASSLMGGEGNTIY
. | TRBJ1-1 | TRBV10-3 | AISEFGGNTEAF
. | TRBJ1-2 | TRBV15 | ATSPGGRGSGYGYT
few | TRBJ2-2 | TRBV2 | ASRLTGELF
. | TRBJ2-7 | TRBV4-1 | ASSPKYRFHEQY
. | TRBJ2-5 | TRBV7-6 | ASSPQGSRTSAAQY
. | TRBJ2-5 | TRBV5-1 | ASSAGTSGRETQY
once | TRBJ2-7 | TRBV6-1 | ASSPRTGGDEQY
. | TRBJ1-1 | TRBV5-1 | ASSLAHTGTVNTEAF
few | TRBJ2-2 | TRBV2 | ASSDALGDTGELF
. | TRBJ1-3 | TRBV30 | AWSAPWLTSGNTIY
. | TRBJ2-1 | TRBV5-1 | ASSLGGTGSYNEQF
. | TRBJ2-1 | TRBV9 | ASTRAGISYNEQF
. | TRBJ2-1 | TRBV29-1 | SVLIFLTSGRAERYNEQF
. | TRBJ2-5 | TRBV5-1 | ASSQPGTGARETQY
. | TRBJ2-7 | TRBV14 | ASSQDLLRGRYEQY
. | TRBJ1-1 | TRBV6-1 | ASKGVVGEGTEAF
. | TRBJ2-7 | TRBV27 | ASSFGPGYEQY
. | TRBJ1-1 | TRBV29-1 | SVEGQRNTEAF
. | TRBJ2-1 | TRBV6-5 | ASRPLAGGSNEQF
. | TRBJ1-4 | TRBV2 | ASSEGGEKLF
. | TRBJ2-2 | TRBV7-2 | ASSLMFGGGELF
once | TRBJ2-7 | TRBV5-8 | ASETGQGLSEQY
. | TRBJ2-7 | TRBV14 | ASSQAEGVYEQY
. | TRBJ1-2 | TRBV6-5 | ASSRGGGGHGYT
. | TRBJ1-2 | TRBV6-5 | ASRQNRVDYGYT
few | TRBJ2-5 | TRBV19 | ASSPIRAGGREETQY
. | TRBJ2-1 | TRBV6-6 | ASTETTSGRFGEQF
. | TRBJ1-2 | TRBV5-4 | ASSLEGEYGYT
. | TRBJ2-1 | TRBV7-6 | ASSLSGNYNEQF
. | TRBJ2-7 | TRBV19 | ASSTGLGGYEQY
many | TRBJ2-2 | TRBV11-2 | ASSQGYTGELF
. | TRBJ1-3 | TRBV6-5 | ASLARLGGNTIY
. | TRBJ1-2 | TRBV4-2 | ASSRIDGTGGIYGYT
. | TRBJ2-2 | TRBV29-1 | SVEVLPAGELF
. | TRBJ1-5 | TRBV6-5 | ASSYRPGGQPQH
. | TRBJ1-2 | TRBV6-1 | ARQEPNQGYT
. | TRBJ1-4 | TRBV2 | ARGAGLGEKLF
. | TRBJ2-7 | TRBV5-1 | ASSLEVAKYEQY